Following are 5 T cell receptor beta chains from one sample sequenced in a study of blood T cell repertoires in COVID-19. TCRdb keeps only in-frame clones here, not all; method: immunoSEQ multiplex PCR. The sample lists under 300,000 clones, 86% occurring once. Sequenced input: PBMCs or T cells enriched from blood (not recorded which). These receptors all stem from a woman between 40 and 55 years old with acute COVID-19.

This chain links TRBV28 with TRBJ2-3, with D tentatively TRBD2 (5 bases). The V end lost 6 bases, the J end lost 3 bases, and 13 bases lay between the germline ends. CDR1 is MDHEN, CDR2 SYDVKM, per germline. The CDR3 has 14 residues. The CDR3 DNA follows: TGTGCCAGCAGCCAACCCCCGGGGACAGATACGCAGTATTTT. Its protein is CASSQPPGTDTQYF.

This sequence joins TRBV7-9 and TRBJ1-4, with 8 bases identical to TRBD1. CDR1 SEHNR and CDR2 FQNEAQ come from the germline V gene (reference sequence). The CDR3 extends over 17 amino acids. The trim removed 6 bases at V and 0 bases at J, leaving 9 bases unmatched. The CDR3 DNA sequence: TGTGCCAGCAGATATGGACAGGGCGGCGCAACTAATGAAAAACTGTTTTTT. Amino acid sequence: CASRYGQGGATNEKLFF.

The chain joins TRBV3-1 (or the pseudogene TRBV3-2) to TRBJ2-5; 14 bases are shared with TRBD2. This CDR3 region has 17 residues. Germline loops: CDR1 LGHDT, CDR2 YNNKEL (reference sequence). The V segment lost 5 bases and the J segment 2 bases; nucleotides outside the gene matches: 7. The CDR3 sequence: CASSAGTSGSFQETQYF. DNA for the CDR3: TGTGCCAGCAGCGCCGGGACTAGCGGGAGTTTTCAAGAGACCCAGTACTTC.

J is TRBJ1-5 and V is TRBV5-6; the match to TRBD1 covers 7 bases. Germline lookup yields CDR1 SGHDT and CDR2 YYEEEE. The CDR3 is made up of 15 amino acids. With V trimmed by 4 bases and J by 6 bases, 10 bases remained unmatched. The CDR3 here is CASSDSVRGLQPQHF. The CDR3 nucleotides read TGTGCCAGCAGCGACTCCGTTAGGGGGCTTCAGCCCCAGCATTTT.

The chain employs TRBV9 and TRBJ2-3; 9 bases fit TRBD1. Germline loops: CDR1 SGDLS, CDR2 YYNGEE. J was trimmed by 3 bases and V by 3 bases; bases with no gene match: 5. The CDR3 has 15 residues. Here the CDR3 DNA reads TGTGCCAGCAGCGCTAGACAGGGGGGAACAGATACGCAGTATTTT. This sequence encodes CASSARQGGTDTQYF.